This TCR beta chain was profiled in a study of shared clonotypes between healthy human individuals. Study information: Three plates each covered CD4 naive and memory; CD8 naive two, CD8 memory one.

General study findings and limits: Naive subsets typically showed greater estimated richness than memory subsets. The sharing of around 5% of naive CD4 clonotypes was seen across a handful of donors.

TCRdb's copy holds only in-frame clones and misses some; the assay was immunoSEQ multiplex PCR. The sample has hundreds of thousands of clones, 98% seen once. Worth noting for this clone: What it recognizes is unknown.

The naive CD8 subset, CD45RO-negative cells positively selected for CCR7, excluded terminally differentiated effector memory CD45RA+ cells. Adult donors, all healthy and HIV-negative, had no recent acute infections or vaccinations. The CDR3 totals 14 residues. The V call is TRBV21-1, the J call TRBJ2-7; whether TRBD1, the table's D call, matches the DNA was not checked. TRBV21-1 is listed as a pseudogene. The clonotype originates from a man aged 25-45 years in good health. Sequencing was done on a sample of naive CD8+ T cells sorted from blood. The CDR3 region has the DNA TGTGCCAGCAGCGTCACAGGAGACTCCTACGAGCAGTACTTC. This gives the protein CASSVTGDSYEQYF.